The 11 T cell receptor beta chains below all came from one sample that was sequenced in a study of blood T cell repertoires in COVID-19. Produced via immunoSEQ multiplex PCR; TCRdb's table is partial and in-frame only. This sample has roughly 100,000 clones, with roughly 80% found just once. The sample taken for sequencing was peripheral blood. Receptors were obtained from an elderly woman with acute or convalescent COVID-19.

CDR3: CASSPKSGSSNEQFF. The CDR3 DNA sequence: TGTGCCAGCAGCCCGAAAAGCGGGTCCAGCAATGAGCAGTTCTTC. The chain has TRBV7-9 and TRBJ2-1, with a weak D call TRBD2 (6 bases). Between the trimmed V and J ends, which lost 5 bases and 6 bases, there was a span of 17 bases. The CDR3 is 15 amino acids. Germline assignment: CDR1 SEHNR and CDR2 FQNEAQ (reference sequence).

This clone was seen a few times. The chain combines TRBV5-1 with TRBJ2-7; TRBD2 aligns across 9 bases. The CDR3 spans 15 residues. Germline assignment: CDR1 SGHRS and CDR2 YFSETQ. V lost 4 bases and J lost 2; bases outside the gene matches: 7. This chain's CDR3 is CASSKDLAGTYEQYF. CDR3 bases: TGCGCCAGCAGCAAGGACCTAGCGGGGACCTACGAGCAGTACTTC. Full variable domain (missing parts from reference TRBV5-1 and TRBJ2-7): KAGVTQTPRYLIKTRGQQVTLSCSPISGHRSVSWYQQTPGQGLQFLFEYFSETQRNKGNFPGRFSGRQFSNSRSEMNVSTLELGDSALYLCASSKDLAGTYEQYFGPGTRLTVT.

The chain uses TRBV6-5 and TRBJ1-5; D is possibly TRBD1 (5 bases). CDR3 length: 14 residues. Trimming stripped 4 bases from V and 4 bases from J, with 11 bases between. Looked up from germline, CDR1 is MNHEY and CDR2 is SVGAGI. The CDR3 sequence is CASSSGMWNQPQHF. CDR3 sequence (DNA): TGTGCCAGCAGTTCAGGGATGTGGAATCAGCCCCAGCATTTT.

The CDR3 DNA sequence: TGTGCCAGCAGCTTAATGGAGGGCACTGAAGCTTTCTTT. This translates into CASSLMEGTEAFF. The chain has TRBV7-2 and TRBJ1-1; D gene uncertain. The V gene lost 2 bases and the J gene lost 4 bases, with 8 bases spanning the gap. CDR1 is SGHTA and CDR2 is FQGNSA in the germline V gene. The CDR3 contains 13 residues.

V is TRBV14 and J is TRBJ2-5, with D unclear. The CDR3 runs 16 residues. Trimming removed 5 bases from V and 4 bases from J, with 20 bases in between. Germline CDR1 reads SGHDN; CDR2 reads FVKESK. The CDR3 region is CASSFLKRVVGETQYF. CDR3 sequence (DNA): TGTGCCAGCAGCTTCTTGAAGCGCGTAGTCGGAGAGACCCAGTACTTC.

The CDR3 sequence is CASTQGPNTGELFF. CDR3 in DNA: TGCGCCAGCACCCAGGGGCCAAACACCGGGGAGCTGTTTTTT. V is TRBV5-1 and J is TRBJ2-2; D perhaps matches TRBD1 (6 bases). Deletions cut 6 bases from V and 2 bases from J, with 11 bases between. Germline loops: CDR1 SGHRS, CDR2 YFSETQ. The length of the CDR3 is 14 residues.

The chain uses TRBV20-1 and TRBJ2-3, with 7 nucleotides matching TRBD1. Looked up from germline, CDR1 is DFQATT and CDR2 is SNEGSKA (reference sequence). The CDR3 totals 13 residues. V lost 3 bases and J lost 3; bases outside the gene matches: 3. CDR3 coding DNA: TGCAGTGCTAGTCAGACAGGGACAGATACGCAGTATTTT. It is translated as CSASQTGTDTQYF.

The chain employs TRBV5-1 and TRBJ1-2; weak D call: TRBD1 (6 bases). V was trimmed by 4 bases and J by 2 bases, leaving 24 bases between them. Germline CDR1 is SGHRS and CDR2 is YFSETQ. This CDR3 has 18 residues. The CDR3 DNA follows: TGCGCCAGCAGCACCTCCCCGGGGGGACATTTTACCAACTATGGCTACACCTTC. It codes for CASSTSPGGHFTNYGYTF.

The rearrangement joins TRBV5-5 to TRBJ1-2; TRBD1 might be the D (6 bases). V gave up 6 bases and J gave up 3 bases, with 15 bases separating them. This CDR3 contains 14 residues. The germline gives CDR1 SGHKS, CDR2 YYEKEE (reference sequence). DNA of the CDR3: TGTGCCAGCAAATATGTACAGGGAGACTATGGCTACACCTTC. Its protein is CASKYVQGDYGYTF.

The genes are TRBV6-2 or TRBV6-3 and TRBJ2-7; TRBD2 matches at 8 bases. This CDR3 contains 15 residues. Germline loops: CDR1 MNHEY, CDR2 SVGEGT. The ends lost 6 bases at V and 1 base at J; junction bases unmatched: 8. The CDR3 region is CASSPSTSGSYEQYV. DNA for the CDR3: TGTGCCAGCAGCCCTTCTACTAGCGGTTCCTACGAGCAGTACGTC.

The V call is TRBV19, the J call TRBJ2-1; TRBD2 matches 11 bases. The V segment lost 3 bases and the J segment 2 bases; nucleotides outside the gene matches: 3. This CDR3 is 16 amino acids long. In germline, CDR1 is LNHDA, CDR2 SQIVND (reference sequence). In DNA, the CDR3 is TGTGCCAGTAGTATCCGGGGACTAGCGGCCTACAATGAGCAGTTCTTC. It translates to CASSIRGLAAYNEQFF.